The clone carrying this T cell receptor beta chain is a singleton in its sample. V was clipped by 0 bases and J by 0 bases, with 13 bases between them. From germline, CDR1 is SGHKS and CDR2 YYEKEE (reference sequence). This CDR3 has 17 amino acids. Sequencing was performed with immunoSEQ multiplex PCR; in TCRdb, only in-frame clones are kept and a portion is missing. The data show about 50,000 clones, around nine tenths seen once. The data belong to a study of T cell changes during pregnancy in multiple sclerosis. The chain recombines TRBV5-5 with TRBJ2-1, with a weak D call TRBD2 (6 bases). The sequence came from a female donor with multiple sclerosis, enrolled in a pregnancy study. Here the sequenced sample was CD4+ T cells from peripheral blood mononuclear cells, taken before pregnancy. CDR3 amino acids: CASSLVPSARSYNEQFF. The CDR3, as DNA: TGTGCCAGCAGCTTGGTCCCTAGCGCACGCTCCTACAATGAGCAGTTCTTC.